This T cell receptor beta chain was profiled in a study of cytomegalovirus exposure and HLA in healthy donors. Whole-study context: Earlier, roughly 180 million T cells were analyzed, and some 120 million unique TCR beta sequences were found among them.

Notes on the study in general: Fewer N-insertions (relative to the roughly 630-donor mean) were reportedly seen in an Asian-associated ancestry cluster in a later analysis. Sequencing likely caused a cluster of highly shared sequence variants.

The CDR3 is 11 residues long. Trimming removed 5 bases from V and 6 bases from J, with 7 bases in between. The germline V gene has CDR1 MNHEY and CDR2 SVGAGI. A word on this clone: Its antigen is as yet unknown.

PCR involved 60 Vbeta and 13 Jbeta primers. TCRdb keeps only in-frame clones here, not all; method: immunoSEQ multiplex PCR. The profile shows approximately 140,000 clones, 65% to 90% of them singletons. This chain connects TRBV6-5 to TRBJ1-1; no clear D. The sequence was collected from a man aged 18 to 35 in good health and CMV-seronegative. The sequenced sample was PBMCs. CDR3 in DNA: TGTGCCAGCAGTAACACAGCTGAAGCTTTCTTT. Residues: CASSNTAEAFF.